The 16 T cell receptor beta chains listed next were all sequenced from one sample in a study of shared clonotypes between healthy human individuals. Only in-frame clones appear in the TCRdb table, and some are missing; sequencing was by immunoSEQ multiplex PCR. The sample carries roughly 720,000 clones, less than 95% recorded once. The material sequenced was memory CD8+ T cells from PBMCs. As to subset: CD45RO+ cells pooled with CCR7-negative TemRA cells. The receptors originated from a man younger than 35 in good health. Some clones in this sample may be carry-over from other donors' samples.

V usage is TRBV7-9 and J usage is TRBJ2-3, with 10 nucleotides matching TRBD2. The CDR3 runs 16 residues. From germline, CDR1 is SEHNR and CDR2 FQNEAQ (reference sequence). The V gene end was trimmed by 3 bases and the J gene end by 6 bases; junction bases not matched to a gene: 9. The CDR3 loop reads CASSFQAGGSADTQYF. In nucleotides, the CDR3 is TGTGCCAGCAGCTTCCAAGCGGGAGGGTCCGCGGATACGCAGTATTTT.

A single count supports this clone. V is TRBV5-6 and J is TRBJ1-1, with TRBD1 as a possible D gene (5 bases). V dropped 4 bases and J dropped 2 bases, with 12 bases sitting between them. Looked up from germline, CDR1 is SGHDT and CDR2 is YYEEEE. The CDR3 runs 14 residues. The CDR3 loop reads CASSIRGHNTEAFF. The CDR3, as DNA: TGTGCCAGCAGCATCCGGGGCCATAACACTGAAGCTTTCTTT.

V usage is TRBV27 and J usage is TRBJ2-5; 7 bases line up with TRBD1. J gave up 8 bases and V 6 bases, and 18 bases lay outside the gene matches. CDR3 length: 16 residues. CDR1 is MNHEY and CDR2 is SMNVEV in the germline V gene (reference sequence). The CDR3 DNA sequence: TGTGCCAGCAGCCTACAGGGGACATCGGGTTTCGGCACCCAGTACTTC. It is translated as CASSLQGTSGFGTQYF.

This clone was counted a single time. The V call is TRBV2, the J call TRBJ2-7; D is perhaps TRBD2 (5 bases). V dropped 3 bases and J dropped 0 bases, with 9 bases sitting between them. The germline V gene encodes CDR1 SNHLY and CDR2 FYNNEI. CDR3 length equals 14 residues. CDR3: CASSDEGFSYEQYF. CDR3 DNA sequence: TGTGCCAGCAGTGATGAGGGATTCTCCTACGAGCAGTACTTC.

The chain employs TRBV7-3 and TRBJ2-3; 7 bases agree with TRBD2. Unmatched junction bases numbered 6, after V lost 6 bases and J lost 0 bases. Germline V gene data show CDR1 as SGHTA and CDR2 as FQGTGA. The CDR3 contains 15 residues. The CDR3 coding sequence is TGTGCCAGCAGTTTAGCGGGCTCTAGCACAGATACGCAGTATTTT. Translating gives CASSLAGSSTDTQYF.

This chain connects TRBV7-9 to TRBJ1-1; TRBD1 matches at 7 bases. CDR1 SEHNR and CDR2 FQNEAQ come from the germline V gene (reference sequence). The CDR3 loop spans 14 amino acids. J gave up 2 bases and V 7 bases, and 7 bases lay outside the gene matches. CDR3 nucleotides: TGTGCCAGCATCCCAGGGGGGTCAAACACTGAAGCTTTCTTT. Encoded protein: CASIPGGSNTEAFF.

The chain joins TRBV9 to TRBJ2-2; D uncertain. The CDR3 sequence is 14 residues long. The V gene lost 0 bases and the J gene lost 5 bases, with 8 bases spanning the gap. Per germline, CDR1 SGDLS and CDR2 YYNGEE. For the CDR3, the DNA is TGTGCCAGCAGCGTAGACTCCGGGACCGGGGAGCTGTTTTTT. It yields the protein CASSVDSGTGELFF.

V usage is TRBV28 and J usage is TRBJ1-5; D might be TRBD1 (5 bases). The germline gives CDR1 MDHEN, CDR2 SYDVKM. V shed 11 bases and J shed 7 bases, with 18 bases lying between them. The length of the CDR3 is 13 residues. This CDR3 reads CAGGGRVDQPQHF. Here the CDR3 DNA reads TGTGCCGGCGGTGGCAGGGTCGACCAGCCCCAGCATTTT.

The CDR3 region has the DNA TGTGCCAGCAGCTTAGGGGGGTCGACGGGAGGTTCCTACGAGCAGTACTTC. It encodes CASSLGGSTGGSYEQYF. The rearrangement links TRBV11-3 to TRBJ2-7, with TRBD2 identical over 7 bases. V dropped 1 base and J dropped 1; count of bases not matched to a gene: 10. Germline values: CDR1 SGHNT, CDR2 YENEEA. The CDR3 is 17 amino acids.

The V call is TRBV9, the J call TRBJ2-2, with 14 bases matching TRBD2. Germline V gene sequence: CDR1 SGDLS, CDR2 YYNGEE. V lost 1 base to trimming and J lost 5 bases; unmatched junction nucleotides: 13. This CDR3 comprises 20 residues. CDR3 sequence reads: CASSVTHRTSGRPGTGELFF. Here the CDR3 DNA reads TGTGCCAGCAGCGTAACTCACAGGACTAGCGGGAGGCCGGGTACCGGGGAGCTGTTTTTT.

The chain employs TRBV4-1 and TRBJ2-5; D might be TRBD1 or TRBD2, each matching 5 bases. The CDR3 extends over 15 amino acids. With 0 bases removed from V and 5 bases from J, the gap between germline ends came to 13 bases. Germline values: CDR1 MGHRA, CDR2 YSYEKL. The CDR3 loop is CASSQDRVRGETQYF. CDR3 DNA sequence: TGCGCCAGCAGCCAAGATCGAGTGAGGGGTGAGACCCAGTACTTC.

As concerns this clone: A much larger clone is a single base away; this may be a read error. The chain recombines TRBV27 with TRBJ1-1; TRBD1 matches at 8 bases. V lost 2 bases and J lost 4; bases outside the gene matches: 3. The CDR3 runs to 14 residues. CDR1 and CDR2 from the germline V gene are MNHEY and SMNVEV (reference sequence). The CDR3 protein is CASSLAGTGTEAFF. Here the CDR3 DNA reads TGTGCCAGCAGTTTAGCCGGGACAGGCACTGAAGCTTTCTTT.

This clone was recorded only once. V and J are TRBV11-2 and TRBJ1-1; the D gene is possibly TRBD1 (5 bases). V lost 1 base, J lost 6 bases, and 18 bases lay in between. Germline V gene sequence: CDR1 SGHAT, CDR2 FQNNGV. This CDR3 has 16 amino acids. The CDR3 spells CASSLGLTGDFAEAFF. In nucleotides, the CDR3 is TGTGCCAGCAGCTTAGGACTAACAGGAGACTTCGCTGAAGCTTTCTTT. The full variable domain, in which reference TRBV11-2 and TRBJ1-1 provide the parts outside the CDR3, is EAGVAQSPRYKIIEKRQSVAFWCNPISGHATLYWYQQILGQGPKLLIQFQNNGVVDDSQLPKDRFSAERLKGVDSTLKIQPAKLEDSAVYLCASSLGLTGDFAEAFFGQGTRLTVV.

The chain carries TRBV15 and TRBJ2-2; TRBD2 matches at 7 bases. This CDR3 region has 15 residues. Per the germline V gene, CDR1 is LNHNV and CDR2 is YYDKDF (reference sequence). V shed 0 bases and J 5 bases; nucleotides not matched to a gene: 3. As DNA, the CDR3 is TGTGCCACCAGCAGAGAGGCGGGAGCTACCGGGGAGCTGTTTTTT. Protein product: CATSREAGATGELFF.

The gene calls are TRBV11-1 and TRBJ2-3, with 10 bases that match TRBD1. Germline lookup yields CDR1 SGHAT and CDR2 FQDESV (reference sequence). The CDR3 is 15 residues long. V lost 6 bases to trimming and J lost 1 base; unmatched junction nucleotides: 4. This chain's CDR3 is CASRPGTGGTDTQYF. CDR3 DNA: TGTGCCAGCAGACCCGGGACAGGGGGCACAGATACGCAGTATTTT.

The chain recombines TRBV7-9 with TRBJ1-1; TRBD1 matches at 10 bases. CDR3 length: 16 amino acids. V was clipped by 1 base and J by 4 bases; unmatched bases: 6. From germline, CDR1 is SEHNR and CDR2 FQNEAQ (reference sequence). The CDR3 reads CASSLVLGTGATEAFF. The CDR3 bases are TGTGCCAGCAGCTTAGTTCTGGGGACAGGGGCCACTGAAGCTTTCTTT.